The TCR beta chain under discussion was sequenced for a study of blood T cell repertoires in COVID-19. Authors' methods: Scientists estimated how many nucleated cells there were by amplifying reference gene primers. Only in-frame clones appear in the TCRdb table, and some are missing; sequencing was by immunoSEQ multiplex PCR. That table is the source of V, J and clone size, and D and trimming were worked out from the DNA. The sample contains about 39,000 clones, about 82% of which appear only once. The CDR3 totals 15 residues. Germline V gene data show CDR1 as SGHTA and CDR2 as FQGNSA. After removal of 1 base from V and 5 bases from J, the junction contained 4 bases not matched to a gene.

This sequence originates from a man aged 55 to 70 in a cohort sampled during active COVID-19. The specimen sequenced was peripheral blood. J is TRBJ2-7 and V is TRBV7-2; 11 bases fit TRBD2. The chain's CDR3 is CASSLGLAGGHEQYF. DNA for the CDR3: TGTGCCAGCAGCTTAGGTCTAGCGGGAGGCCACGAGCAGTACTTC.